The 12 T cell receptor beta chains presented below share a single source sample, sequenced in a study of shared clonotypes between healthy human individuals. This table comes from immunoSEQ multiplex PCR, and its TCRdb copy is limited to in-frame clones, with some not included. The sample has 980,000 or so clones; about three quarters are singletons. The sample was memory CD4+ T cells sorted from blood. The sample's subset: CD45RA-negative fraction. The receptors derive from a man aged 18 to 29 in good health.

The J gene is TRBJ2-7, the V gene TRBV5-6; TRBD1 aligns across 11 bases. After removal of 2 bases from V and 7 bases from J, the junction contained 11 bases not matched to a gene. This CDR3 has 16 residues. Per germline, CDR1 SGHDT and CDR2 YYEEEE. The CDR3 region is CASSFRSGTGGREQYF. CDR3 DNA sequence: TGTGCCAGCAGCTTTCGCTCCGGGACAGGGGGTCGAGAGCAGTACTTC.

The chain joins TRBV30 to TRBJ2-7, with D tentatively TRBD1 or TRBD2 (6 bases each). This CDR3 spans 13 amino acids. Germline CDR1 reads GTSNPN; CDR2 reads SVGIG (reference sequence). The V gene lost 2 bases and the J gene lost 2 bases, with 10 bases spanning the gap. The CDR3 sequence: CAWSKGGTYEQYF. CDR3 DNA sequence: TGTGCCTGGAGTAAGGGGGGTACCTACGAGCAGTACTTC.

The V gene is TRBV5-4, the J gene TRBJ2-7, with 8 bases that match TRBD1. The J segment lost 4 bases and the V segment lost 0 bases, leaving 6 bases of the junction unmatched. CDR3 length: 15 amino acids. CDR1 and CDR2 (germline): SGHNT, YYREEE (reference sequence). CDR3 DNA sequence: TGTGCCAGCAGCTTGGCCGGGACAGGAATTTACGAGCAGTACTTC. It codes for CASSLAGTGIYEQYF.

CDR3 DNA: TGTGCCCTCCGGGGCGGCGGGGAGACCCAGTACTTC. It specifies CALRGGGETQYF. The V and J genes are TRBV6-1 and TRBJ2-5, with D possibly being TRBD1 or TRBD2 (5 bases each). There are 12 residues in the CDR3. Germline CDR1 MNHNS, CDR2 SASEGT. Trimming removed 11 bases from V and 5 bases from J, with 15 bases in between.

This clone has only one observation. The CDR3 nucleotides are TGTGCCATCAACCAAAGGGGAAACACTGAAGCTTTCTTT. This gives the protein CAINQRGNTEAFF. The chain employs TRBV10-3 and TRBJ1-1; the D gene is possibly TRBD1 (5 bases). V was pared by 7 bases and J by 2 bases, with 11 bases between. Germline lookup yields CDR1 ENHRY and CDR2 SYGVKD. This CDR3 spans 13 amino acids.

For this clone: At the DNA level, this CDR3 is encoded by other sequences in the same sample as well. The genes are TRBV4-1 and TRBJ2-5; D remains unclear. The CDR3 totals 13 residues. CDR1 is MGHRA, CDR2 YSYEKL, per germline. V was pared by 1 base and J by 2 bases, with 5 bases between. CDR3 in amino acids: CASSQGIQETQYF. CDR3 in DNA: TGCGCCAGCAGCCAAGGGATTCAAGAGACCCAGTACTTC.

This sequence joins TRBV5-8 and TRBJ1-6; possible D gene TRBD1, 5 bases. The CDR3 sequence is 18 residues long. V was cut by 4 bases and J by 3 bases, with 20 bases left in between. Germline CDR1 and CDR2: SGHTS and YDEGEE. CDR3 coding DNA: TGTGCCAGCAGCCCGGGGGTGAAAGGGGCGATCTATAATTCACCCCTCCACTTT. Its protein product is CASSPGVKGAIYNSPLHF.

The rearrangement joins TRBV5-1 to TRBJ2-3, with D possibly TRBD2 on 5 matching bases. The CDR3 covers 15 residues. Germline assignment: CDR1 SGHRS and CDR2 YFSETQ. Trimming cost V 0 bases and J 0 bases, with 8 bases left between them. The CDR3 DNA reads as TGCGCCAGCAGCTTGGGTAGCGCTAGCACAGATACGCAGTATTTT. Residues: CASSLGSASTDTQYF.

This clone was observed many times. It may be a read error: a sequence one base away is much more abundant. Other DNA sequences in the same sample also yield this CDR3. The rearrangement uses TRBV7-9 and TRBJ1-6; D remains ambiguous. This CDR3 spans 14 amino acids. V was shortened by 3 bases and J by 4 bases, with 7 bases between the two germline ends. CDR1 and CDR2 from the germline V gene are SEHNR and FQNEAQ (reference sequence). The CDR3 DNA reads as TGTGCCAGCAGCTTGGAACAGTATAATTCACCCCTCCACTTT. It encodes CASSLEQYNSPLHF.

The rearrangement links TRBV19 to TRBJ2-1, with TRBD2 matching over 9 bases. This CDR3 region has 17 residues. Germline values: CDR1 LNHDA, CDR2 SQIVND (reference sequence). The V segment lost 3 bases and the J segment 4 bases; nucleotides outside the gene matches: 10. The CDR3 nucleotides read TGTGCCAGTAGTATTGGCCTCCTAGCGGGAAGGTACAATGAGCAGTTCTTC. It encodes CASSIGLLAGRYNEQFF.

V is TRBV21-1 and J is TRBJ2-5. TRBV21-1 is a pseudogene segment. There are 12 residues in the CDR3. The CDR3 is CASSKVHETQYF. The CDR3 DNA follows: TGTGCCAGCAGCAAAGTCCACGAGACCCAGTACTTC.

J is TRBJ1-1 and V is TRBV7-3; D unresolved. V shed 1 base and J shed 4 bases, with 10 bases lying between them. Per the germline V gene, CDR1 is SGHTA and CDR2 is FQGTGA. The CDR3 consists of 14 residues. CDR3 nucleotide sequence: TGTGCCAGCAGCTTAAGAAAGGAGACCACTGAAGCTTTCTTT. This gives the protein CASSLRKETTEAFF.